Presented here are 13 T cell receptor beta chains from one specimen sequenced in a study of T cells in Graves' hyperthyroidism and ophthalmopathy (dated 2019 in TCRdb). Library construction relied on multiplex PCR. The run used an Illumina HiSeq 2000. Amplification of TCR beta CDR3 regions was carried out from RNA transcripts. The first round of RT-PCR for the TCR CDR3 was performed with the HTBI primer set and the Qiagen OneStep RT-PCR kit. TCRdb's own reprocessing of the public reads used fastp at Q25 and MiXCR and kept productive beta chains. CDR3 protein sequences are deduplicated, and each keeps its most common genes and DNA. This sample lists about 360,000 distinct CDR3 sequences; roughly 14% were detected once. Of the sample, about a fifth falls within the top ten clones. Material for sequencing was blood. These receptors all come from a man aged 25 to 40 with Graves' hyperthyroidism that later progressed to Graves' ophthalmopathy.

This clonotype was seen ten or more times. This chain's CDR3 is CASRNRVNTEAFF. As DNA, the CDR3 is TGTGCCAGCCGCAACAGGGTGAACACTGAAGCTTTCTTT. The chain is built from TRBV6-1 and TRBJ1-1, with TRBD1 as a possible D gene (6 bases). This CDR3 is built from 13 residues. V was trimmed by 8 bases and J by 0 bases, leaving 10 bases between them. Looked up from germline, CDR1 is MNHNS and CDR2 is SASEGT.

The chain carries TRBV7-2 and TRBJ2-7; D gene unclear. The CDR3 consists of 14 residues. Germline V gene data show CDR1 as SGHTA and CDR2 as FQGNSA. V was shortened by 1 base and J by 3 bases, with 10 bases between the two germline ends. The CDR3 DNA is TGTGCCAGCAGCTTAGTTTCTCCCGGCTACGAGCAGTACTTC. Translation gives CASSLVSPGYEQYF.

This clonotype has ten or more counts. The chain links TRBV28 to TRBJ1-1, with 7 nucleotides matching TRBD1. The trim removed 6 bases at V and 5 bases at J, leaving 9 bases unmatched. The CDR3 is made up of 14 amino acids. Germline CDR1 is MDHEN and CDR2 is SYDVKM. The CDR3 loop reads CASSLRGEWTEAFF. The CDR3 nucleotides are TGTGCCAGCAGCCTCAGGGGGGAATGGACTGAAGCTTTCTTT.

This clonotype was detected many times. This chain connects TRBV4-1 to TRBJ2-2; D may be TRBD1 or TRBD2 (5 bases each). Germline-derived CDR1 and CDR2 are MGHRA and YSYEKL. This CDR3 region has 14 residues. The V gene lost 0 bases and the J gene lost 4 bases, with 6 bases spanning the gap. CDR3 in DNA: TGCGCCAGCAGCCAAGATGGGGGCACCGGGGAGCTGTTTTTT. It yields the protein CASSQDGGTGELFF.

This clonotype has at least ten counts. The chain carries TRBV12-3 or TRBV12-4 and TRBJ2-5; D possibly corresponds to TRBD2 (6 bases). Between the trimmed V and J ends, which lost 6 bases and 2 bases, there was a span of 19 bases. The CDR3 is 16 amino acids. In nucleotides, the CDR3 is TGTGCCAGCAGATCAGAGGGGAGCGGAGGGCAAGAGACCCAGTACTTC. Encoded protein: CASRSEGSGGQETQYF.

This clonotype appeared a few times. V gene TRBV3-1 combines with J gene TRBJ2-7; possibly TRBD1 for D (6 bases). CDR3 size: 15 residues. V gave up 4 bases and J gave up 3 bases, with 16 bases separating them. In germline, CDR1 is LGHDT, CDR2 YNNKEL (reference sequence). DNA of the CDR3: TGTGCCAGCAGCCCGGTTTGGACAGCTCTCTACGAGCAGTACTTC. Translated: CASSPVWTALYEQYF.

This clonotype came up a few times. This chain connects TRBV19 to TRBJ2-5, with D uncertain. V was trimmed by 3 bases and J by 3 bases, leaving 5 bases between them. The CDR3 covers 12 residues. Germline V gene lookup returns CDR1 LNHDA and CDR2 SQIVND (reference sequence). The chain's CDR3 is CASSIRKETQYF. In DNA form, the CDR3 reads TGTGCCAGTAGTATTCGGAAAGAGACCCAGTACTTC.

As regards this clonotype: A much bigger clone sits one base away, suggesting this may be a read error. The chain joins TRBV20-1 to TRBJ2-1, with 9 bases matching TRBD1. CDR1 DFQATT and CDR2 SNEGSKA come from the germline V gene (reference sequence). The CDR3 extends over 15 amino acids. CDR3 residues: CSARGTGGGYNEHFF. The CDR3 DNA sequence: TGCAGTGCTAGAGGAACAGGGGGCGGCTACAATGAGCACTTCTTC.

This sequence joins TRBV7-9 and TRBJ1-2; TRBD1 is a possible D gene (6 bases). The CDR3 consists of 13 residues. Germline CDR1 SEHNR, CDR2 FQNEAQ (reference sequence). V lost 6 bases and J lost 13, with 21 bases in between. The CDR3 spells CASRRAGTLPRTF. The CDR3 nucleotides read TGTGCCAGCAGGCGAGCCGGGACACTCCCCCGCACCTTC.

The genes are TRBV7-6 and TRBJ2-7; either TRBD1 or TRBD2 may supply D (5 bases each). This CDR3 comprises 14 residues. V lost 8 bases and J 5 bases, leaving 19 bases between the germline ends. Germline CDR1 SGHVS, CDR2 FNYEAQ. The CDR3 DNA reads as TGTGCCAGCGGTACCGGGACCCACCACAACGAGCAGTACTTC. It yields the protein CASGTGTHHNEQYF.

This clonotype has a count of ten or more. The V call is TRBV12-3 or TRBV12-4, the J call TRBJ2-7; no reliable D call. The V end lost 2 bases, the J end lost 0 bases, and 5 bases lay between the germline ends. The CDR3 is 13 residues long. Here the CDR3 DNA reads TGTGCCAGCAGTTTATGGATCTCCTACGAGCAGTACTTC. It specifies CASSLWISYEQYF.

This sequence joins TRBV6-2 or TRBV6-3 and TRBJ1-2, with D possibly being TRBD1 (6 bases). Germline-derived CDR1 and CDR2 are MNHEY and SVGEGT. Trimming removed 0 bases from V and 4 bases from J, with 15 bases in between. CDR3 length: 16 amino acids. CDR3 DNA: TGTGCCAGCAGTTACTCCGGGGGGGACAACCTCTATGGCTACACCTTC. Translation gives CASSYSGGDNLYGYTF.

This clonotype appeared a few times. The chain is built from TRBV5-1 and TRBJ2-2, with 9 bases identical to TRBD2. The CDR3 has 16 residues. Germline values: CDR1 SGHRS, CDR2 YFSETQ. J was trimmed by 1 base and V by 4 bases; bases with no gene match: 5. CDR3 in amino acids: CASSRLAELNTGELFF. The CDR3 DNA reads TGCGCCAGCAGCCGACTAGCGGAGCTGAACACCGGGGAGCTGTTTTTT.